This TCR beta chain was obtained from a study of cytomegalovirus exposure and HLA in healthy donors (TCRdb year 2017). Describing the broader study: According to an earlier analysis of a few hundred of the donors, roughly 180 million T cells yielded over 100 million unique TCR beta sequences and about 300 Gb of sequence data. The genetic ancestry cluster associated with self-reported Caucasian donors included 80% to 90% of the approximately 400 genotyped donors. Rather than using new phenotypic data, the later analysis identified candidate immune exposures from TCR beta sequences and from how often those sequences occurred across donors. Several DR-DQ haplotypes were handled as single units for association and clustering because linkage in the cohort was strong. To predict cytomegalovirus infection status, the study brought together high-throughput TCR immunosequencing, statistical association of individual TCRs with disease status, and machine learning. On average, about 240,000 unique TCR beta nucleotide sequences were sequenced per donor among more than 350 genotyped donors of the cohort, with approximately 18% of those sequences being non-productive. A later analysis re-examined previously published TCR beta repertoires from roughly 650 donors and added high-resolution HLA genotyping to investigate patterns of TCR occurrence. Donor age, sex, ethnicity and CMV serostatus were compiled alongside the repertoire data. A later genetic analysis used genome-wide SNP genotypes for 398 of the 666 donors, treating that subset as a discovery cohort. About 300 gigabases of sequencing data and 70 million to 85 million unique TCR sequences were included in an early release covering 550 to 800 HLA-typed donors. The number of typed donors differed by locus: about 620-640 for A, B, C, DRB1 and DQB1; some 500 for DQA1; some 590 for DPA1; and some 470 for DPB1. Every repertoire in the discovery cohort had been generated on one and the same sequencing platform. HLA typing included class I and class II loci at four-digit resolution. The study aimed to test whether cataloging public T cell receptors could reveal signatures of past pathogen exposure. In an earlier analysis of over 550 of the donors, high-throughput TCR beta sequencing was used to judge whether each TCR beta V gene segment behaved as functional or pseudogenic. A separate validation cohort of more than 100 different subjects was used in addition to the roughly 700-subject first cohort. The study profiled the T cell repertoires of 666 subjects by immunosequencing and related them to cytomegalovirus serostatus.

The cohort was made up of 666 healthy bone marrow donors. At the time of sampling, every cohort member was nominally healthy, though immune exposures that went unrecorded were likely present. The donor tested CMV seropositive, placing the donor among the approximately 310 seropositive members of the cohort. A peripheral blood sample was collected from each donor, and TCR beta sequencing was performed on peripheral blood mononuclear cells. Genomic DNA was extracted from the blood cell samples with the Qiagen DNeasy Blood Extraction Kit. Beyond this particular receptor, the publication reports: In vitro tests confirmed that a few of the cytomegalovirus-associated TCR beta chains recognize cytomegalovirus antigens. Broadly in line with IMGT annotations, most TCR beta V segments showed up in productive rearrangements about 90% or about 30% of the time in an earlier analysis of 450 to 600 of the donors. In a later analysis, several top co-occurrence clusters were reported to appear linked to parvovirus B19, influenza, CMV and Epstein-Barr virus. The only immune exposure information available for the cohort was CMV serostatus. Correlated functional status among segregating V segments might be attributable to linkage disequilibrium, but an unknown experimental factor could not be ruled out. In a later analysis, 16,951 TCR beta sequences were associated with specific HLA alleles at a false discovery rate of 0.05. In a later genetic analysis, a missense DCLRE1C variant was associated with V-gene and J-gene trimming of TCR beta chains, and the association was replicated in an independent cohort. Sequencing depth was assumed to be roughly uniform across donors in the presence/absence analyses, though that assumption may not hold. The study listed around 160 TCR beta chains as associated with cytomegalovirus. Compared with the 666-donor mean, donors in an Asian-associated ancestry cluster had fewer N-insertions in productive TCRs, according to a later genetic analysis. Most TCR sequences were seen in very few donors, while some public TCRs were found in many individuals. The sequencing pipeline was judged likely to have produced a cluster of highly shared sequence variants as a technical artifact. According to a later analysis, most CMV-associated TCR beta chains appeared to be HLA-restricted, and the HLA associations seemed to be driven largely by CMV exposure. Compared with equally common non-associated chains, HLA-associated TCR beta chains in a later analysis were more clonally expanded and had lower generation probabilities. Because some donors lacked HLA typing at each locus, the association tests relied only on the typed subset. A further reported finding was that TCR beta sequences accurately predicted the HLA-A and HLA-B alleles for most subjects in the first cohort. Strong co-occurrence of HLA alleles, especially DR and DQ, made assigning TCR associations to individual alleles difficult. Some IMGT-functional V segments, including TRBV6-2 and TRBV6-3, could not be distinguished by the 87-base-pair reads and were therefore excluded. In a later analysis, TCR association rates were found to vary across HLA loci, with the most associated TCRs seen for DRB1 alleles and the fewest for HLA-C alleles. The authors suggested that the approach could potentially be extended to other disease states and immunological phenotypes. Because counts were too low, seventeen rarely observed V segments, including chromosome 9 orphons, were left out of the earlier analysis of some 600 of the donors. Only TCR beta chains were sequenced in this cohort, and the absence of alpha or paired-chain data limited detectable features. The classifier was reported to diagnose cytomegalovirus status with high specificity and sensitivity in both the original cohort and the validation cohort.

The CDR3 sequence holds 17 residues, the cysteine and phenylalanine included. Just the 51-base CDR3 DNA is kept, in frame starting at base 1. From a lookup of the germline V gene (reference sequence), CDR1 and CDR2 are SEHNR and FQNEAQ. Trimmed from V: 6 bases; trimmed from J: 5 bases; junction bases lacking a gene match: 18. About this clone: It lacks a known antigen. No qualities accompany the bases; no much larger clone lies one base away.

The library was built by means of the immunoSEQ multiplex PCR assay. The multiplex PCR relied on a mix of 60 forward primers for TCR Vbeta segments and 13 reverse primers for TCR Jbeta segments. A multiplex PCR assay on genomic DNA amplified the CDR3 region of rearranged TCR beta genes. The Illumina HiSeq System was used to sequence the amplified TCR beta libraries as 87-base-pair reads. The authors processed their data as follows. A later analysis tallied roughly 76 million unique TCR beta chains across the 666 repertoires, and approximately 12 million of those chains were shared by two or more donors. To remove PCR and sequencing errors, raw reads were error-corrected and collapsed into unique sequences using a nearest-neighbor algorithm that merged closely related sequences. CDR3 sequences were aligned to IMGT reference sequences to assign V, D and J gene segments. For a sequence to be retained, a match of at least six nucleotides was required to both a V gene segment and a J gene segment. A rearrangement counted as productive if the CDR3 had no stop codons and remained in frame with V and J, and every other rearrangement counted as non-productive. CDR3 was defined by IMGT convention, running from the second conserved V-encoded cysteine to the conserved J-encoded phenylalanine. In an earlier analysis of around 600 of the donors, sequences lacking an unambiguous match to a single V gene segment were excluded. In an earlier analysis of about 590 of the donors, a V segment was called functional when productive rearrangements were above 56.7%, and segregating when the standard deviation between donors exceeded 5%. To diagnose cytomegalovirus status from the catalog of TCR beta chain sequences, a statistical classification framework was built. In a later analysis, TCR nucleotide sequences were compared against IMGT/GENE-DB human TR gene sequences so that V and J genes could be assigned. Using the TCRdist pipeline, a later analysis assigned CDR3 sequences along with most-parsimonious VDJ recombination scenarios. In a later analysis, each TCR beta chain was defined by its CDR3 amino acid sequence together with its V-gene family, and reads without a unique V-gene family were excluded. To address suspected cross-contamination and a sequencing artifact, a later analysis removed roughly 580 highly shared, low-generation-probability nucleotide sequences. A later analysis calculated a clonal expansion index for each public chain from normalized within-repertoire ranks of inferred template counts. In a later analysis, generation probabilities were computed using a VDJ recombination model fitted to out-of-frame rearrangements, and the results were checked against IGoR. Hypergeometric tests were used in a later analysis to score TCR-TCR, TCR-HLA and TCR-CMV co-occurrence, with a repertoire-size bias correction applied to the TCR pairs. In a later analysis, false discovery rates were estimated by permuting HLA or CMV assignments 20 times. In a later analysis, co-occurring TCRs were grouped with DBSCAN, and TCRdist sequence similarity was added when clustering was performed within HLA-allele-positive subsets. Co-occurrence clustering excluded repertoires with fewer than 30,000 or more than 120,000 public chains, plus five with anomalous nucleotide sharing. TCRdb stores this immuneACCESS table with in-frame sequences only. Part of the clones is absent; in the studies checked, under half of the shortfall reflects unresolved V genes, and no reason is known for the rest. The V and J calls and clone size are taken from that table; D and trimming were inferred from the DNA. This sample is represented by 150,000 to 160,000 clones; over 70% of them were singletons. The top ten clonotypes cover around 13% of the sample.

Sequencing input: PBMCs. The TCR was taken from a man aged 25-45 years in good health and CMV-seropositive. The chain is made from TRBV7-9 and TRBJ2-7; TRBD1 aligns with 8 central bases. The DNA reads TGTGCCAGCAGTCCTCCCGGGACAGGCGTCCGAAGGAACGAGCAGTACTTC. Translation gives CASSPPGTGVRRNEQYF.